Sequencing of this T cell receptor (beta chain) was carried out in a study of beta chain features in type 1 diabetes. Study findings and constraints: When VDJ junctions were examined, type 1 diabetes patients showed fewer insertions and more deletions.

All of the isolated RNA was reverse transcribed, so expressed TCRB transcripts were sequenced. The data were produced by immunoSEQ multiplex PCR, yet TCRdb's version contains in-frame clones alone and is incomplete. The sample includes around 170,000 clones, 7.5% to 9.5% of them seen just once. Remarks on this clone: As yet, its antigen is unknown.

Each sorted population was over 95% pure. The CDR3 has 15 amino acids. V dropped 4 bases and J dropped 5 bases, with 16 bases sitting between them. The germline V gene has CDR1 SGHRS and CDR2 YFSETQ. The receptor's source is a woman in her late teens or twenties in good health. Input material: central memory CD4+ T cells from blood. The chain couples TRBV5-1 to TRBJ2-1; D perhaps matches TRBD2 (5 bases). The CDR3 spells CASSKATTRNNEQFF. CDR3 nucleotides: TGCGCCAGCAGCAAAGCTACTACTAGGAACAATGAGCAGTTCTTC.